This T cell receptor (beta chain) was obtained from a study of monozygotic twins with inflammatory bowel disease (dated 2019 in TCRdb). For the study in its entirety: In total, approximately 28 monozygotic twin pairs made up the full study: 19 Danish pairs, all IBD-discordant, plus nine German pairs, of which four were IBD-concordant and five were IBD-discordant. The search for disease-associated traits relied mainly on comparing IBD patients with their genetically identical healthy co-twins within discordant pairs. Each individual had, on average, about 151 000 unique TCRalpha sequences and 181 000 unique TCRbeta sequences available for analysis.

From each donor, a roughly 2.6 ml peripheral blood sample was collected into PAXgene tubes and stored at -80 degrees C. Without T cell sorting, total RNA was isolated from whole blood using the PAXgene blood miRNA kit on an automated QIAcube. Peripheral blood from monozygotic twin pairs who were concordant or discordant for inflammatory bowel disease underwent deep TCRalpha and TCRbeta repertoire profiling using unique molecular barcoding. Smoking habits were recorded for all twin pairs, and each individual was classified as a current, former or never smoker. About this clonotype itself: The antigen this receptor binds is unknown.

Overall study outcomes, separate from this receptor: No single strong signal or clonotype linked to IBD turned up in the results, so the idea that one exists was not supported. The analysis was unable to tell apart different T cell subtypes. Differing immunosuppressive treatments among patients may have added background noise and inter-individual variability to the repertoires. Measured by the inverse Simpson index, TCRbeta repertoire diversity was lower in IBD patients than in their healthy co-twins. Compared with healthy twins, IBD patients had fewer clonotypes in common with other individuals, a difference most pronounced in patients showing signs of disease activity. Concordant and discordant twins showed no difference in repertoire similarity, possibly because of limited statistical power.

The library was prepared using 5' RACE. Each TCR library was prepared from around 3.5 ug of total RNA. cDNA was synthesized with SMARTScribe reverse transcriptase in eight separate reactions per sample. During cDNA synthesis, template switching was used to introduce unique molecular identifiers that contained a 6-nucleotide sample barcode. TCRalpha and TCRbeta cDNA was amplified by two nested PCRs of about 15 and 9 cycles, with bead purification after each PCR. Before amplification, the cDNA was treated with uracil DNA-glycosylase and purified using the QIAquick PCR purification kit. The second PCR was the step at which Illumina TruSeq-compatible adapters and sample-specific barcodes were added. Library quality and concentration were assessed using TapeStation and Qubit, and 5 to 6 ng of each library was pooled. Sequencing of pooled libraries was carried out on an Illumina HiSeq2500 single-index Rapid Run using 2 x 100 bp reads and custom sequencing primers. In the authors' own workflow: PCR and sequencing errors were corrected by UMI-based consensus assembly using MiGEC version 1.2.6. MiXCR version 2.1.1 was used for V(D)J alignment, clonotype assembly and CDR3 extraction. To normalise gene usage, clonotype sharing and MAIT/NKT TCR abundance, the analysis used the top 1000, 10 000 and 20 000 clonotypes per sample. After downsampling to 27 000 UMIs, diversity was calculated as the inverse Simpson index using the vegan R package. Statistical testing used paired Mann-Whitney U tests on the discordant twin pairs and applied Benjamini-Hochberg correction for multiple testing. TCRdb reprocessed the reads, so every CDR3 protein sequence counts as one entry and DNA is not shown. V and J calls and clone size were set by TCRdb, not the authors. The sample's table covers a few hundred thousand distinct CDR3 sequences. Jointly, the top ten make up around 2.5% of the sample.

The sequence was collected from a human donor with ulcerative colitis or Crohn's disease, or a healthy co-twin of an affected twin (not recorded which). Sequenced: blood.

The CDR3 region reads CASSTGGKNIQYF. The rearrangement joined TRBV19 to TRBJ2-4. CDR1 and CDR2 are read off the germline V gene (reference sequence) as LNHDA and SQIVND. Measured from the cysteine to the phenylalanine, the CDR3 is 13 residues long. The protein alone is recorded here. Supplemented by the reference TRBV19 and TRBJ2-4 proteins around the CDR3, the complete variable domain is DGGITQSPKYLFRKEGQNVTLSCEQNLNHDAMYWYRQDPGQGLRLIYYSQIVNDFQKGDIAEGYSVSREKKESFPLTVTSAQKNPTAFYLCASSTGGKNIQYFGAGTRLSVL.